This T cell receptor beta chain was found in a study of control samples from healthy donors and cancer patients. Here immunoSEQ multiplex PCR was the method, and the copy in TCRdb shows in-frame clones only, minus some. Found here are fewer than 130,000 clones, around nine tenths of them singletons; the top ten hold 3.5% to 4%. This clone turned up a few times. Distinct nucleotide sequences in the sample also encode this CDR3. The germline V gene has CDR1 SGHRS and CDR2 YFSETQ. The CDR3 totals 15 residues. The V and J ends lost 1 base and 7 bases, in that order; junction bases with no gene match: 7. Material: PBMCs. This clonotype originated in an older woman with lung cancer. The chain uses TRBV5-1 and TRBJ2-1, with 8 bases matching TRBD1. CDR3 bases: TGCGCCAGCAGCTTGAATGGACAGGGAATGAATGAGCAGTTCTTC. It codes for CASSLNGQGMNEQFF. Full variable domain (rest looked up from reference TRBV5-1 and TRBJ2-1): KAGVTQTPRYLIKTRGQQVTLSCSPISGHRSVSWYQQTPGQGLQFLFEYFSETQRNKGNFPGRFSGRQFSNSRSEMNVSTLELGDSALYLCASSLNGQGMNEQFFGPGTRLTVL.